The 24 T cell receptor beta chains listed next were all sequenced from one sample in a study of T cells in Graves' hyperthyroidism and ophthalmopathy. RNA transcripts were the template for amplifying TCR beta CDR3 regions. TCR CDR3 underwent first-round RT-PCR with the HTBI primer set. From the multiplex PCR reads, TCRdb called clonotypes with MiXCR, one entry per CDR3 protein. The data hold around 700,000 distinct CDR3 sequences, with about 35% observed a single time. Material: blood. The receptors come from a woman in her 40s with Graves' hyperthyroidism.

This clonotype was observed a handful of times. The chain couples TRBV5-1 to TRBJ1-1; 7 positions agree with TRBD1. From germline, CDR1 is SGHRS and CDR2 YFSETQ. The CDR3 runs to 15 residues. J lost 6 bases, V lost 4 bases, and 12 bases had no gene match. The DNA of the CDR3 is TGCGCCAGCAGCAAAAGACAGGGAGAGGGACCTGAAGCTTTCTTT. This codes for CASSKRQGEGPEAFF.

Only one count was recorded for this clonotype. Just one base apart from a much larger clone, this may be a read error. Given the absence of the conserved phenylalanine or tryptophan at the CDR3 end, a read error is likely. CDR3 protein: CASSHNSNTEAFS. The CDR3 nucleotides are TGTGCCAGCAGCCATAACTCGAACACTGAAGCTTTCTCT. V is TRBV7-6 and J is TRBJ1-1; no definite D call. CDR3 size: 13 residues. From germline, CDR1 is SGHVS and CDR2 FNYEAQ. Trimming shortened V by 5 bases and J by 1 base, and 8 bases separated the two germline ends.

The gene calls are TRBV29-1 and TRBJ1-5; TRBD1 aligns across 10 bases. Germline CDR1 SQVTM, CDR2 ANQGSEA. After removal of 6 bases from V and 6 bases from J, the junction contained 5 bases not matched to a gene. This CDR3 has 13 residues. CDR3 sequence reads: CSVGTGEGQPQHF. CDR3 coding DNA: TGCAGCGTAGGGACAGGGGAGGGTCAGCCCCAGCATTTT. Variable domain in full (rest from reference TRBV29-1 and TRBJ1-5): SAVISQKPSRDICQRGTSLTIQCQVDSQVTMMFWYRQQPGQSLTLIATANQGSEATYESGFVIDKFPISRPNLTFSTLTVSNMSPEDSSIYLCSVGTGEGQPQHFGDGTRLSIL.

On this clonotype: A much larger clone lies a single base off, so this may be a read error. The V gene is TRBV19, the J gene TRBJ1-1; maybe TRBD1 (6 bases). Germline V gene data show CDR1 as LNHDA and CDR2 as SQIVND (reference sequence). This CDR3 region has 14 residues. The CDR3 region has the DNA TGTGCCAGTACCTTAGACAGGCTGAACACTGCAGCTTTCTTT. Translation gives CASTLDRLNTAAFF.

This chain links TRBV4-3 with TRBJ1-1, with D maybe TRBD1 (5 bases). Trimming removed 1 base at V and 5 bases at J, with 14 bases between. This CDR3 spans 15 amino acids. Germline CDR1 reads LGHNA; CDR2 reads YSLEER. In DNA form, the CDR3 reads TGCGCCAGCAGCCAAGTTTCTGGGGGTGCGACTGAAGCTTTCTTT. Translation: CASSQVSGGATEAFF.

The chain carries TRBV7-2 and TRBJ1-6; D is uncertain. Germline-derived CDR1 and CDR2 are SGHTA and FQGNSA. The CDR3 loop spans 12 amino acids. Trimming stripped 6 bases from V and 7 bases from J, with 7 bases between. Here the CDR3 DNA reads TGTGCCAGCAGTCCCTGGAATTCACCCCTCCACTTT. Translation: CASSPWNSPLHF.

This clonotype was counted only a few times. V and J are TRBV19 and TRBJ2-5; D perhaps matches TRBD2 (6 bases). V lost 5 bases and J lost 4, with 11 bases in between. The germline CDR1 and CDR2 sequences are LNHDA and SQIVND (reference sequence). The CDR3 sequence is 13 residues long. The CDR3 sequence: CASSFGLLETQYF. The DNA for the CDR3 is TGTGCCAGTAGTTTTGGACTATTAGAGACCCAGTACTTC.

As DNA, the CDR3 is TGTGCCAGCAGACCGCGGACGGCAGCCTACGAGCAGTACTTC. Translation gives CASRPRTAAYEQYF. The chain joins TRBV6-2 or TRBV6-3 to TRBJ2-7; D is unresolved. CDR1 and CDR2 from the germline V gene are MNHEY and SVGEGT. Trimming took 6 bases from V and 2 from J, leaving 14 bases between them. There are 14 residues in the CDR3.

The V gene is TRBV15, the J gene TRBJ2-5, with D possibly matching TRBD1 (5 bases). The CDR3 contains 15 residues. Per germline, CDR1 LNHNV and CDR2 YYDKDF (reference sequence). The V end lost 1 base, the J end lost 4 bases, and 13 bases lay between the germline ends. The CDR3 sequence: CATSRAWGARETQYF. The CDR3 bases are TGTGCCACCAGCAGAGCTTGGGGCGCGAGAGAGACCCAGTACTTC.

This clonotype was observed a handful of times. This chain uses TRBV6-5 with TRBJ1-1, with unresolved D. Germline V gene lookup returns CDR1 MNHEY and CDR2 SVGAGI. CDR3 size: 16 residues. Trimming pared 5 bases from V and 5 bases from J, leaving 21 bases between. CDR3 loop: CASSDRNVEGLTEAFF. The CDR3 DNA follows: TGTGCCAGCAGTGATCGGAACGTTGAGGGTTTAACTGAAGCTTTCTTT.

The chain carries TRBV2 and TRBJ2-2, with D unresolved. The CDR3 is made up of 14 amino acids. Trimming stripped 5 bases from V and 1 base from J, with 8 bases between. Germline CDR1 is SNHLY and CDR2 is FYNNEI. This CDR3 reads CASSTPKNTGELFF. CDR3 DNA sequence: TGTGCCAGCAGTACCCCAAAGAACACCGGGGAGCTGTTTTTT.

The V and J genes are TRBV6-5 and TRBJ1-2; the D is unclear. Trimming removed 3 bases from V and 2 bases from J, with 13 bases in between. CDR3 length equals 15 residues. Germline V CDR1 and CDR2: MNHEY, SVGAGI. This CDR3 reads CASSYGDGANYGYTF. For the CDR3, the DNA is TGTGCCAGCAGTTATGGAGACGGTGCAAACTATGGCTACACCTTC.

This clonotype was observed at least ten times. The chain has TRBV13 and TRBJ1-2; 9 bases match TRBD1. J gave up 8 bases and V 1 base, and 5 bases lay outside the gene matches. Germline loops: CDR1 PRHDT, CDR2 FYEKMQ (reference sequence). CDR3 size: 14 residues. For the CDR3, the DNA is TGTGCCAGCAGCTTAGAATGGACAGGGGAAGGCTACACCTTC. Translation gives CASSLEWTGEGYTF.

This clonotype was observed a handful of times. CDR3 loop: CASSFRLAGDETQYF. The DNA of the CDR3 is TGTGCCAGCAGCTTCCGACTAGCGGGGGACGAGACCCAGTACTTC. This sequence joins TRBV3-1 and TRBJ2-5; TRBD2 matches 12 bases. Losses at the gene ends were 5 bases for V and 5 bases for J; bases not matched to a gene: 6. Germline loops: CDR1 LGHDT, CDR2 YNNKEL (reference sequence). CDR3 length: 15 amino acids.

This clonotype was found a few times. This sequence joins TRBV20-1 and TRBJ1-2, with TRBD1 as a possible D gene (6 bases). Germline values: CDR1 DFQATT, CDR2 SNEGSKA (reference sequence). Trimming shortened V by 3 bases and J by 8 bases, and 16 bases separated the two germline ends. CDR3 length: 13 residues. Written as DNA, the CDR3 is TGCAGTGCTAGCGGGGGGCCCGAGCGCGGCTACACCTTC. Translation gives CSASGGPERGYTF.

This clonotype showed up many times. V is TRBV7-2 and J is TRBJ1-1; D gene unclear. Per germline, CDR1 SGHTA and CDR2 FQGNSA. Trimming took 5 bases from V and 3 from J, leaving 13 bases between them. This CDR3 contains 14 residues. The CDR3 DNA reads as TGTGCCAGCAGCCCAGCACTCACTCACACTGAAGCTTTCTTT. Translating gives CASSPALTHTEAFF.

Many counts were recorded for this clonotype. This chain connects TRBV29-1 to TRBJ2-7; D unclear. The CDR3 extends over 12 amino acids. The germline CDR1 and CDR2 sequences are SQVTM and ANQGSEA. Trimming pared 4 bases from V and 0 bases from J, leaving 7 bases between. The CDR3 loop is CSVVAGSYEQYF. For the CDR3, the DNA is TGCAGCGTTGTGGCAGGCTCCTACGAGCAGTACTTC.

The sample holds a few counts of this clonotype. This CDR3 is CASSPSQGLTETQYF. Here the CDR3 DNA reads TGTGCCAGCTCACCAAGCCAGGGACTTACGGAGACCCAGTACTTC. The V and J genes are TRBV18 and TRBJ2-5; possibly TRBD2 for D (6 bases). Germline V CDR1 and CDR2: KGHSH, LQKENI. The V end was cut by 2 bases, the J end by 5 bases, with 15 bases between. There are 15 residues in the CDR3.

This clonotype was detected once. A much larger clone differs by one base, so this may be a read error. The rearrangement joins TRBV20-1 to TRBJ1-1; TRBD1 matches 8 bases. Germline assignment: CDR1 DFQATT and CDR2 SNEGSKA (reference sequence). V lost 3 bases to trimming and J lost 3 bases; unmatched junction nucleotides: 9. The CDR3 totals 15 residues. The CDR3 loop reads CSARDRVSVYTEAFF. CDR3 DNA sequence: TGCAGTGCTAGGGACAGGGTATCGGTATACACTGAAGCTTTCTTT.

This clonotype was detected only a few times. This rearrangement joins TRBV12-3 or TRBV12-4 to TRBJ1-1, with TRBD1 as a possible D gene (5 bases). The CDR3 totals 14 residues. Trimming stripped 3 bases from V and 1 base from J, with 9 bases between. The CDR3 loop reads CASSLFRANTEAFF. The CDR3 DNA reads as TGTGCCAGCAGTTTGTTCAGGGCGAACACTGAAGCTTTCTTT.

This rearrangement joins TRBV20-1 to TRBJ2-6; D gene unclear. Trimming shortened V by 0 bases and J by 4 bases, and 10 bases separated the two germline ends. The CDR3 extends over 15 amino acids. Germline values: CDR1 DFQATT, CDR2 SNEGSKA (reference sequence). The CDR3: CSARDIRKGANVLTF. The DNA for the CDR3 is TGCAGTGCTAGAGATATCCGTAAAGGGGCCAACGTCCTGACTTTC.

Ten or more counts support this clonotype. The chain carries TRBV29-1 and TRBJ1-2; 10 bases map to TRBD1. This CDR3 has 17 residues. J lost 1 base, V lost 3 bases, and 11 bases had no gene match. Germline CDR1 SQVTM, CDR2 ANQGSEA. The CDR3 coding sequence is TGCAGCGTTGAGCCCGGGACAGGGGCAACCTTTAACTATGGCTACACCTTC. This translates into CSVEPGTGATFNYGYTF.

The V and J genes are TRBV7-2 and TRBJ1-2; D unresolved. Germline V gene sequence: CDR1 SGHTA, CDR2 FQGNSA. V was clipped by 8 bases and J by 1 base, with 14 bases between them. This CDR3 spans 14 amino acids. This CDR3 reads CASSPREDNYGYTF. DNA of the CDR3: TGTGCCAGCTCACCACGGGAGGATAACTATGGCTACACCTTC.

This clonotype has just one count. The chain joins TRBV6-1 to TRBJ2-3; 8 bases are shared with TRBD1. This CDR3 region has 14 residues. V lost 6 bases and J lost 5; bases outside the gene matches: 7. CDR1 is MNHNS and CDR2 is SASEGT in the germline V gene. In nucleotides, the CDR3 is TGTGCCAGCAGACCTGACAGGGGAGGAGATACGCAGTATTTT. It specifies CASRPDRGGDTQYF.